The rows below give T cell receptor beta chains drawn from one sample of a study of T cells in Graves' hyperthyroidism and ophthalmopathy. TCRdb ran MiXCR on the multiplex PCR reads and lists one entry per CDR3 protein. Of about 640,000 distinct CDR3 sequences listed, about 20% are singletons. Sequencing was done on a sample of blood. These receptors originate from a man aged 25-45 years with Graves' ophthalmopathy. Both conserved end residues are part of each CDR3. D genes are given only for firm matches. Clone size is stated in some rows and not others, as once, few, many or a class when expanded.

cdr3_nt cdr3_aa v_call clone_size d_call j_call
TGTGCCTGGGTGTGGGGGGAACGGGAGACCCAGTACTTC CAWVWGERETQYF TRBV9 NA NA TRBJ2-5
TGTGCCAGCAGCATGGACTCCGGCGGAGGGCAGTACTTC CASSMDSGGGQYF TRBV7-9 NA NA TRBJ2-7
TGTGCCAGCAGCATCCGGCCAGGCTCTGGAAACACCATATATTTT CASSIRPGSGNTIYF TRBV11-2 many NA TRBJ1-3
TGTGCCAGCAGCTTGGAGGCGGAGCTGTTTTTT CASSLEAELFF TRBV5-6 NA NA TRBJ2-2
TGTGCCAGCAGCCAAGGCAGGGTGGGCGAGCAGTACTTC CASSQGRVGEQYF TRBV3-1 many NA TRBJ2-7
TGTGCCAGCAGTTACGGACAGCTTTACAATGAGCAGTTCTTC CASSYGQLYNEQFF TRBV6-2/TRBV6-3 few NA TRBJ2-1
TGTGCCAGCAGCCAATTGGGGAACACCGGGGAGCTGTTTTTT CASSQLGNTGELFF TRBV16 NA NA TRBJ2-2
TGTGCCAGCAGTTCCACCCAGGCGGGGGGGGCAGAGACCCAGTACTTC CASSSTQAGGAETQYF TRBV12-3/TRBV12-4 many TRBD2 TRBJ2-5
TGCGCCAGCAGCCAAGATTCAGGACCAGGGGGTGTCTCCTACGAGCAGTACTTC CASSQDSGPGGVSYEQYF TRBV4-1 NA TRBD1 TRBJ2-7
TGTGCCATCAGTGATCTTGGAGGAAGCAATCAGCCCCAGCATTTT CAISDLGGSNQPQHF TRBV10-3 NA NA TRBJ1-5
TGTGCCAGCAGTGAGCTGAACACTGAAGCTTTCTTT CASSELNTEAFF TRBV25-1 NA NA TRBJ1-1
TGTGCCAGCAGTTATTCCAGTTTTTCCTACGAGCAGTACTTC CASSYSSFSYEQYF TRBV6-6 many NA TRBJ2-7
TGTGCCAGCTCACACGGCCCGGGAGGGTATCAGCCCCAGCATTTT CASSHGPGGYQPQHF TRBV18 NA NA TRBJ1-5
TGCAGTGCTAACGTAGCGGGAGGTCCCAATGAGCAGTTCTTC CSANVAGGPNEQFF TRBV20-1 NA TRBD2 TRBJ2-1
TGTGCCAGCAGTGGACTAGCGGGAGGTAACGAGCAGTACTTC CASSGLAGGNEQYF TRBV28 few TRBD2 TRBJ2-7
TGCAGTGCTCCATTTCAGGACGAGCAGTACTTC CSAPFQDEQYF TRBV20-1 few NA TRBJ2-7